The T cell receptor (beta chain) described here comes from a study of shared clonotypes between healthy human individuals. Naive CD8 cells, CD45RO-negative and positively selected for CCR7, excluded terminally differentiated effector memory CD45RA+ cells. CDR1 is LNHNV and CDR2 is YYDKDF in the germline V gene (reference sequence). The germline V and J ends were trimmed by 1 base and 5 bases, with 11 bases remaining between them. This CDR3 is 14 amino acids long. Sequenced by immunoSEQ multiplex PCR; TCRdb stores in-frame clones only, minus some. The data contain about 2 million clones, roughly 94% of them seen just once; the ten biggest clones take up approximately 1%.

The source is a man aged 18 to 29 in good health. The V call is TRBV15, the J call TRBJ2-5; D uncertain. Sequenced: naive CD8+ T cells sorted from blood. CDR3: CATSRGNDRETQYF. DNA of the CDR3: TGTGCCACCAGCAGAGGGAACGATCGGGAGACCCAGTACTTC.